Reported below is one T cell receptor (beta chain). Its antigen is as yet unknown. This specimen comes from a study of OX40 agonist ivuxolimab in advanced cancers. Turning to the study itself: Patients received intravenous ivuxolimab every 2 weeks at 0.01 to 10 mg/kg. Points from the study as a whole: Partial responders treated at 0.1-3.0 mg/kg exhibited clonal expansion among the lowest measured.

CDR1 is SGHRS and CDR2 is YFSETQ in the germline V gene. This CDR3 spans 15 amino acids. The V gene lost 0 bases and the J gene lost 1 base, with 10 bases spanning the gap. Assay used: immunoSEQ multiplex PCR; TCRdb lists only in-frame clones, some missing. The data contain about 71,000 clones, about 73% of them seen just once; the ten biggest clones take up about 5.7%. The V and J genes are TRBV5-1 and TRBJ1-1; a weak D match, TRBD1 (6 bases). Sample: CD4+ or CD8+ T cells sorted from blood, taken in a trial of the OX40 agonist ivuxolimab. The receptor comes from an adult with an advanced solid tumor such as melanoma, head and neck, liver or kidney cancer. CDR3 amino acids: CASSLVGGSNTEAFF. Here the CDR3 DNA reads TGCGCCAGCAGCTTGGTGGGGGGCTCGAACACTGAAGCTTTCTTT.